The rows below give T cell receptor beta chains drawn from one sample of a study of blood T cell repertoires in COVID-19. Clones were sequenced by immunoSEQ multiplex PCR, and TCRdb holds only the in-frame ones, with some missing. The sample shows approximately 110,000 clones, approximately 90% of them seen only once. Sequenced material: peripheral blood. Source of these receptors: a human donor in a cohort sampled during active COVID-19. The CDR3 runs from the conserved cysteine through the conserved F or W. The order of the fields is CDR3 length, V gene, clone size, J gene, D gene, CDR3 protein, CDR3 DNA. D genes are given only for firm matches. Expanded clones get a size class; other rows say once, few or many, or leave the size out.

15	TRBV4-2	once	TRBJ1-1	-	CASTPSTGGLAEAFF	TGTGCCAGCACCCCCTCTACGGGGGGCTTGGCTGAAGCTTTCTTT
17	TRBV19	-	TRBJ1-6	-	CASSIWLQDSYNSPLHF	TGTGCCAGTAGTATCTGGTTACAGGACTCCTATAATTCACCCCTCCACTTT
14	TRBV4-3	-	TRBJ2-7	-	CASSQEAISIEQYF	TGCGCCAGCAGCCAAGAAGCAATATCAATAGAGCAGTACTTC
13	TRBV13	-	TRBJ1-2	TRBD1	CASSLGTGGGYTF	TGTGCCAGCAGCTTAGGGACAGGGGGTGGCTACACCTTC
14	TRBV15	-	TRBJ2-1	-	CATSSRLAQDEQFF	TGTGCCACCAGCAGCCGTCTGGCCCAAGATGAGCAGTTCTTC
11	TRBV19	-	TRBJ1-1	-	CASSFNTEAFF	TGTGCCAGTAGCTTCAACACTGAAGCTTTCTTT
16	TRBV4-1	-	TRBJ2-7	TRBD2	CASSQGRTSGSYEQYF	TGCGCCAGCAGCCAAGGTCGTACTAGCGGCTCCTACGAGCAGTACTTC
14	TRBV6-5	-	TRBJ1-1	-	CASSRPGQNTEAFF	TGTGCCAGCAGCCGCCCGGGACAGAACACTGAAGCTTTCTTT
15	TRBV27	once	TRBJ2-5	TRBD2	CASSYGTSSQETQYF	TGTGCCAGCAGTTATGGGACTAGCTCACAAGAGACCCAGTACTTC
16	TRBV5-5	-	TRBJ1-2	TRBD1	CASSSTDRVWDYGYTF	TGTGCCAGCAGCTCTACCGACAGGGTGTGGGACTATGGCTACACCTTC
11	TRBV12-3/TRBV12-4	-	TRBJ2-5	-	CASRHGETQYF	TGTGCCAGCAGACACGGGGAGACCCAGTACTTC
15	TRBV7-2	-	TRBJ1-5	TRBD1	CASSLTDRVDQPQHF	TGTGCCAGCAGCCTCACGGACAGGGTTGATCAGCCCCAGCATTTT
12	TRBV6-2/TRBV6-3	once	TRBJ1-2	-	CASSYGPGVYTF	TGTGCCAGCAGTTATGGTCCGGGTGTCTACACCTTC
15	TRBV5-1	-	TRBJ2-2	TRBD1	CASSLQGENTGELFF	TGCGCCAGCAGCTTGCAGGGGGAGAACACCGGGGAGCTGTTTTTT
14	TRBV18	-	TRBJ1-4	TRBD1	CASSQTGHNEKLFF	TGTGCCAGCTCACAGACAGGGCATAATGAAAAACTGTTTTTT
14	TRBV5-1	-	TRBJ2-7	-	CASSLASGHYEQYF	TGCGCCAGCAGCTTGGCTTCCGGTCACTACGAGCAGTACTTC
13	TRBV7-8	-	TRBJ1-2	-	CASSLGRSNGYTF	TGTGCCAGCAGCTTAGGTCGGTCGAATGGCTACACCTTC
18	TRBV2	few	TRBJ2-2	TRBD1	CASSEDGTATRNTGELFF	TGTGCCAGCAGTGAAGACGGGACAGCTACTAGAAACACCGGGGAGCTGTTTTTT
13	TRBV19	-	TRBJ1-1	TRBD1	CASSVRGQTEAFF	TGTGCCAGTAGTGTCAGGGGGCAGACTGAAGCTTTCTTT
15	TRBV27	-	TRBJ1-2	-	CASSLSIRAGAGYTF	TGTGCCAGCAGTTTATCGATAAGGGCAGGGGCGGGCTACACCTTC
14	TRBV7-2	few	TRBJ1-6	-	CASSFSGGQEPLHF	TGTGCCAGCAGCTTTAGTGGAGGGCAAGAACCCCTCCACTTT
15	TRBV28	-	TRBJ2-7	TRBD2	CASSTPSSGRGEQYF	TGTGCCAGCAGTACACCCTCTAGCGGGAGGGGCGAGCAGTACTTC
19	TRBV28	-	TRBJ2-6	TRBD2	CASSPGLAGVGSGANVLTF	TGTGCCAGCAGCCCGGGACTAGCGGGAGTCGGTTCTGGGGCCAACGTCCTGACTTTC
15	TRBV2	-	TRBJ1-5	TRBD1	CASSGDRGLGQPQHF	TGTGCCAGCAGCGGGGACAGGGGGCTCGGGCAGCCCCAGCATTTT
12	TRBV4-1	-	TRBJ2-3	-	CASSPERGTQYF	TGCGCCAGCAGTCCCGAACGGGGGACGCAGTATTTT
13	TRBV2	-	TRBJ2-5	-	CASSSNLQETQYF	TGTGCCAGCAGTTCGAACTTACAAGAGACCCAGTACTTC
14	TRBV7-2	-	TRBJ1-5	-	CASSSGQSNQPQHF	TGTGCCAGCAGCAGTGGACAGAGCAATCAGCCCCAGCATTTT
13	TRBV6-5	-	TRBJ2-5	-	CASSYGRGRTQYF	TGTGCCAGCAGTTACGGTCGAGGGAGGACCCAGTACTTC
16	TRBV2	few	TRBJ2-4	TRBD2	CASSEGRGASKNIQYF	TGTGCCAGCAGTGAAGGGCGGGGGGCGTCTAAAAACATTCAGTACTTC
16	TRBV4-1	-	TRBJ2-7	TRBD2	CASSPGLTSGTYEQYF	TGCGCCAGCAGTCCAGGTCTGACTAGCGGGACCTACGAGCAGTACTTC
15	TRBV15	-	TRBJ1-2	-	CATSRGLEGNYGYTF	TGTGCCACCAGCAGAGGTTTGGAGGGAAACTATGGCTACACCTTC
16	TRBV2	-	TRBJ2-2	TRBD2	CASSESLTSVGGELFF	TGTGCCAGCAGTGAAAGTTTAACTAGCGTGGGCGGGGAGCTGTTTTTT
14	TRBV6-5	-	TRBJ1-4	TRBD1	CASSKPGQNEKLFF	TGTGCCAGCAGTAAACCGGGACAGAATGAAAAACTGTTTTTT
14	TRBV5-4	-	TRBJ2-1	TRBD1	CASSSERQGGEQFF	TGTGCCAGCAGCTCGGAAAGACAGGGCGGGGAGCAGTTCTTC
14	TRBV9	-	TRBJ1-2	-	CASTRGQGNYGYTF	TGTGCCAGCACCCGAGGGCAGGGGAACTATGGCTACACCTTC
15	TRBV3-1/TRBV3-2	-	TRBJ1-6	-	CASSRGADSNSPLHF	TGTGCCAGCAGCCGTGGTGCGGATTCAAATTCACCCCTCCACTTT
19	TRBV28	-	TRBJ2-7	TRBD2	CASSLNGGLRREVSYEQYF	TGTGCCAGCAGTTTGAACGGAGGCCTCAGGCGGGAGGTCTCCTACGAGCAGTACTTC
14	TRBV6-6	-	TRBJ1-6	-	CASSYSEGNSPLHF	TGTGCCAGCAGTTACAGTGAGGGTAATTCACCCCTCCACTTT
15	TRBV3-1/TRBV3-2	-	TRBJ2-4	TRBD2	CASSPKLAAKNIQYF	TGTGCCAGCAGCCCGAAACTAGCGGCCAAAAACATTCAGTACTTC
15	TRBV11-2	-	TRBJ1-2	-	CASSLGGQLNYGYTF	TGTGCCAGCAGCTTGGGAGGGCAGTTGAACTATGGCTACACCTTC
14	TRBV7-8	once	TRBJ2-7	TRBD1	CASSPNLGGDEQYF	TGTGCCAGCAGCCCCAATTTAGGGGGCGACGAGCAGTACTTC
17	TRBV9	-	TRBJ2-3	TRBD2	CASSVVPAGEGTDTQYF	TGTGCCAGCAGCGTAGTCCCAGCGGGAGAGGGCACAGATACGCAGTATTTT
17	TRBV7-8	few	TRBJ2-1	-	CASSTARLALVRDEQFF	TGTGCCAGCAGCACAGCCCGCCTAGCCCTGGTGAGGGATGAGCAGTTCTTC
17	TRBV10-3	-	TRBJ2-7	TRBD2	CAITALAGGRHSYEQYF	TGTGCCATCACCGCCCTAGCGGGGGGCCGTCACTCCTACGAGCAGTACTTC
14	TRBV9	-	TRBJ1-4	-	CASSSGGALEKLFF	TGTGCCAGCAGCTCCGGCGGGGCCCTTGAAAAACTGTTTTTT
17	TRBV27	-	TRBJ1-1	-	CASSLSFRGVGNTEAFF	TGTGCCAGCAGTTTATCTTTCAGGGGAGTGGGGAACACTGAAGCTTTCTTT
14	TRBV5-6	once	TRBJ2-4	TRBD2	CASSPGGAKNIQYF	TGTGCCAGCAGCCCCGGGGGGGCCAAAAACATTCAGTACTTC
13	TRBV29-1	-	TRBJ1-5	-	CSVLDGENQPQHF	TGCAGCGTCCTGGACGGGGAGAATCAGCCCCAGCATTTT
19	TRBV15	once	TRBJ1-5	TRBD1	CATSREQVFGTGRWQPQHF	TGTGCCACCAGCAGAGAGCAAGTTTTTGGGACAGGTCGGTGGCAGCCCCAGCATTTT
15	TRBV15	-	TRBJ2-1	TRBD2	CATSATSGRAHEQFF	TGTGCCACCAGCGCGACTAGCGGGAGGGCCCATGAGCAGTTCTTC
13	TRBV11-3	few	TRBJ1-2	-	CASSYPGDYGYTF	TGTGCCAGCAGCTACCCGGGTGACTATGGCTACACCTTC
17	TRBV11-3	once	TRBJ2-1	TRBD2	CASSRGQRDYLYNEQFF	TGTGCCAGCAGCCGGGGTCAGAGGGACTACTTATACAATGAGCAGTTCTTC
18	TRBV7-3	-	TRBJ2-6	TRBD2	CASSPRGLAGTGANVLTF	TGTGCCAGCAGCCCCCGGGGACTAGCGGGGACCGGGGCCAACGTCCTGACTTTC
13	TRBV24-1	once	TRBJ1-4	-	CATSVGGGEKLFF	TGTGCCACCAGTGTTGGCGGCGGTGAAAAACTGTTTTTT